Listed here are 26 T cell receptor beta chains from one sample, sequenced in a study of blood T cell repertoires in COVID-19. The data were produced by immunoSEQ multiplex PCR, yet TCRdb's version contains in-frame clones alone and is incomplete. The table includes 120,000 or so clones, 78% detected once. Source material: peripheral blood. These receptors were collected from a man in his 70s with acute or convalescent COVID-19.

This sequence joins TRBV2 and TRBJ1-2; TRBD1 aligns across 9 bases. Germline V lookup: CDR1 SNHLY, CDR2 FYNNEI. The CDR3 runs 16 residues. V shed 6 bases and J 6 bases; nucleotides not matched to a gene: 14. CDR3 DNA sequence: TGTGCCAGCAGGGCGACAGGGGGTATACGACCCAATGGCTACACCTTC. This sequence encodes CASRATGGIRPNGYTF.

This chain uses TRBV6-5 with TRBJ1-2; D possibly corresponds to TRBD1 (5 bases). The CDR3 has 13 amino acids. Trimming removed 5 bases from V and 2 bases from J, with 9 bases in between. Germline CDR1 is MNHEY and CDR2 is SVGAGI. CDR3 sequence: CASSPTENYGYTF. The CDR3 bases are TGTGCCAGCAGTCCGACAGAGAACTATGGCTACACCTTC.

The gene calls are TRBV18 and TRBJ2-2; D might be TRBD1 (6 bases). The germline gives CDR1 KGHSH, CDR2 LQKENI. The germline V and J ends were trimmed by 6 bases and 7 bases, with 9 bases remaining between them. There are 12 residues in the CDR3. Here the CDR3 DNA reads TGTGCCAGCTCGCACAGGGACGGGGAGCTGTTTTTT. The encoded protein is CASSHRDGELFF.

The chain couples TRBV9 to TRBJ1-2; D unresolved. The CDR3 sequence is 12 residues long. Germline-derived CDR1 and CDR2 are SGDLS and YYNGEE. With 0 bases removed from V and 7 bases from J, the gap between germline ends came to 7 bases. The CDR3 loop reads CASSVAVGGYTF. CDR3 bases: TGTGCCAGCAGCGTAGCCGTCGGTGGCTACACCTTC.

The sample holds a few counts of this clone. The chain has TRBV5-1 and TRBJ1-1; TRBD1 aligns across 10 bases. CDR1 and CDR2 (germline): SGHRS, YFSETQ. This CDR3 region has 15 residues. Trimming at V came to 7 bases and at J to 3 bases, leaving 9 bases not matched to a gene. The DNA of the CDR3 is TGCGCCAGCGGCAGCGGACAGGGGGTGGACACTGAAGCTTTCTTT. Amino acid sequence: CASGSGQGVDTEAFF.

This clone has a handful of counts. The chain has TRBV18 and TRBJ2-7; TRBD2 matches at 11 bases. The ends lost 0 bases at V and 3 bases at J; junction bases unmatched: 1. The CDR3 is 15 amino acids. Germline V gives CDR1 KGHSH, CDR2 LQKENI. The CDR3 spells CASSPPGTSGYEQYF. The CDR3 DNA follows: TGTGCCAGCTCACCACCTGGGACTAGCGGCTACGAGCAGTACTTC.

The chain joins TRBV29-1 to TRBJ1-1, with TRBD1 as a possible D gene (5 bases). V was trimmed by 6 bases and J by 0 bases, leaving 14 bases between them. The CDR3 length is 14 residues. The germline V gene encodes CDR1 SQVTM and CDR2 ANQGSEA. The CDR3 nucleotides read TGCAGCGTCCCCCCTAGGGGTGTGAACACTGAAGCTTTCTTT. It specifies CSVPPRGVNTEAFF.

The chain links TRBV5-4 to TRBJ1-4; weak D call: TRBD1 (6 bases). This CDR3 comprises 16 residues. The V and J ends lost 3 bases and 5 bases respectively, with 17 bases between them. Germline loops: CDR1 SGHNT, CDR2 YYREEE (reference sequence). The chain's CDR3 is CASSSPSRGGNEKLFF. The CDR3 DNA reads as TGTGCCAGCAGCTCGCCGTCTAGGGGGGGGAATGAAAAACTGTTTTTT. The full variable domain, with the rest looked up from reference TRBV5-4 and TRBJ1-4, is ETGVTQSPTHLIKTRGQQVTLRCSSQSGHNTVSWYQQALGQGPQFIFQYYREEENGRGNFPPRFSGLQFPNYSSELNVNALELDDSALYLCASSSPSRGGNEKLFFGSGTQLSVL.

V and J are TRBV14 and TRBJ1-4; 8 bases are a match to TRBD1. V lost 3 bases, J lost 10 bases, and 10 bases stayed unmatched. The CDR3 sequence is 15 residues long. Germline lookup yields CDR1 SGHDN and CDR2 FVKESK. CDR3 DNA sequence: TGTGCCAGCAGCCAGAGAGCGACAGGGGAGGGAAAACTGTTTTTT. Its translation is CASSQRATGEGKLFF.

This sequence joins TRBV9 and TRBJ1-1; the D gene is possibly TRBD1 (6 bases). This CDR3 contains 15 residues. Trimming took 0 bases from V and 4 from J, leaving 13 bases between them. Germline CDR1 reads SGDLS; CDR2 reads YYNGEE. CDR3 sequence reads: CASSVGGRGVTEAFF. In DNA, the CDR3 is TGTGCCAGCAGCGTAGGTGGCAGGGGCGTCACTGAAGCTTTCTTT.

The chain carries TRBV19 and TRBJ1-2; 9 nucleotides agree with TRBD1. The V gene's germline CDR1 is LNHDA and CDR2 SQIVND (reference sequence). The J segment lost 5 bases and the V segment lost 3 bases, leaving 7 bases of the junction unmatched. The CDR3 has 15 amino acids. Here the CDR3 DNA reads TGTGCCAGTAGTATCCGGGACAGGGACATGTATGGCTACACCTTC. Translating gives CASSIRDRDMYGYTF.

The CDR3 DNA follows: TGTGCCAGCAGCGTAGAAAGACTAGCGGGGACCGGGGAGCTGTTTTTT. Amino acids: CASSVERLAGTGELFF. This chain joins TRBV9 and TRBJ2-2; 11 bases fit TRBD2. V lost 0 bases, J lost 5 bases, and 3 bases stayed unmatched. The V gene's germline CDR1 is SGDLS and CDR2 YYNGEE. This CDR3 has 16 residues.

The chain has TRBV9 and TRBJ1-2; TRBD1 aligns across 7 bases. In germline, CDR1 is SGDLS, CDR2 YYNGEE. The CDR3 runs to 14 residues. Losses at the gene ends were 5 bases for V and 8 bases for J; bases not matched to a gene: 12. CDR3 loop: CASRTSEGAEGYTF. CDR3 DNA: TGTGCCAGCAGAACCTCGGAGGGGGCGGAGGGCTACACCTTC.

The CDR3 nucleotides read TGTGCCAGCAGCCAAGCGACACGTCAACCTTCACCCCTCCACTTT. Its translation is CASSQATRQPSPLHF. The V call is TRBV4-2, the J call TRBJ1-6, with D uncertain. The CDR3 length is 15 residues. V dropped 1 base and J dropped 9 bases, with 13 bases sitting between them. Germline CDR1 is LGHNA and CDR2 is YNFKEQ.

The chain is built from TRBV7-3 and TRBJ2-3; TRBD2 is a possible D gene (6 bases). This CDR3 is 17 amino acids long. The germline gives CDR1 SGHTA, CDR2 FQGTGA. V was clipped by 0 bases and J by 5 bases, with 18 bases between them. In nucleotides, the CDR3 is TGTGCCAGCAGCTTAACTTTCGGGACTCCGAAGGGAGATACGCAGTATTTT. Encoded protein: CASSLTFGTPKGDTQYF.

This chain links TRBV6-4 with TRBJ1-5, with 7 nucleotides matching TRBD1. The V and J ends lost 4 bases and 5 bases, in that order; junction bases with no gene match: 5. CDR3 length: 14 residues. CDR1 and CDR2 (germline): MRHNA, SNTAGT. The CDR3 is CASSGGQFDQPQHF. As DNA, the CDR3 is TGTGCCAGCAGTGGGGGACAGTTTGATCAGCCCCAGCATTTT.

Details on this clone: Additional DNA sequences in this sample encode the identical CDR3. The chain couples TRBV9 to TRBJ1-4; D gene ambiguous. Per the germline V gene, CDR1 is SGDLS and CDR2 is YYNGEE. The CDR3 is 14 amino acids. Deletions cut 0 bases from V and 3 bases from J, with 6 bases between. CDR3 protein: CASSVGGANEKLFF. The CDR3 DNA sequence: TGTGCCAGCAGCGTAGGGGGAGCTAATGAAAAACTGTTTTTT.

CDR3 nucleotides: TGCGCCAGCAGCGAGGTGGCGGGGCGCACAGATACGCAGTATTTT. It encodes CASSEVAGRTDTQYF. The chain carries TRBV5-1 and TRBJ2-3, with a possible D match to TRBD2 (6 bases). Germline V lookup: CDR1 SGHRS, CDR2 YFSETQ. V lost 4 bases and J lost 1, with 13 bases in between. The CDR3 totals 15 residues.

The rearrangement uses TRBV4-3 and TRBJ1-2; 7 nucleotides line up with TRBD1. Losses at the gene ends were 4 bases for V and 4 bases for J; bases not matched to a gene: 15. The CDR3 is made up of 17 amino acids. The germline V gene encodes CDR1 LGHNA and CDR2 YSLEER. Written as DNA, the CDR3 is TGCGCCAGCAGCCTGCTCCGGGACAGCGAGGTCCCCTATGGCTACACCTTC. Translation: CASSLLRDSEVPYGYTF.

J is TRBJ2-2 and V is TRBV7-2, with D perhaps TRBD2 (6 bases). This CDR3 is 15 amino acids long. The ends were cut back, 4 bases at V and 5 bases at J, with 14 bases in the middle. The germline V gene has CDR1 SGHTA and CDR2 FQGNSA. CDR3: CASSYIGGKTGELFF. The CDR3 DNA reads as TGTGCCAGCAGCTATATCGGGGGAAAAACCGGGGAGCTGTTTTTT.

The rearrangement links TRBV19 to TRBJ1-4, with D maybe TRBD1 (5 bases). The CDR3 is 14 residues long. Germline V gene sequence: CDR1 LNHDA, CDR2 SQIVND (reference sequence). V lost 9 bases to trimming and J lost 6 bases, with 17 bases between them. The CDR3 region has the DNA TGTGCCAGCCACCTTAGGGGAAAATATGAAAAACTGTTTTTT. Translating it yields CASHLRGKYEKLFF.

The CDR3 loop is CASTEVGGTGELFF. The DNA of the CDR3 is TGTGCCAGCACTGAAGTGGGGGGCACCGGGGAGCTGTTTTTT. The chain uses TRBV7-9 and TRBJ2-2, with D possibly TRBD2 on 6 matching bases. V was shortened by 7 bases and J by 4 bases, with 13 bases between the two germline ends. In germline, CDR1 is SEHNR, CDR2 FQNEAQ (reference sequence). This CDR3 contains 14 residues.

The V call is TRBV6-5, the J call TRBJ2-1; 9 bases fit TRBD2. The CDR3 has 14 amino acids. CDR1 is MNHEY, CDR2 SVGAGI, per germline. CDR3 loop: CAGSGTSRYNEQFF. In DNA, the CDR3 is TGTGCTGGCTCCGGGACTAGCCGATACAATGAGCAGTTCTTC.

The chain recombines TRBV6-5 with TRBJ2-3, with 10 bases lining up with TRBD1. The V segment lost 5 bases and the J segment 9 bases; nucleotides outside the gene matches: 8. Germline V gene lookup returns CDR1 MNHEY and CDR2 SVGAGI. The CDR3 totals 14 residues. CDR3 DNA sequence: TGTGCCAGCAGTACCGGGACAGGGGTAGGCACGCAGTATTTT. Its protein is CASSTGTGVGTQYF.

This clone was counted a few times. This chain connects TRBV5-1 to TRBJ1-1; TRBD1 agrees at 12 bases. The CDR3 consists of 17 residues. J lost 4 bases, V lost 4 bases, and 11 bases had no gene match. Germline V gene sequence: CDR1 SGHRS, CDR2 YFSETQ. The CDR3 DNA is TGCGCCAGCAGCGCCTACGGGACAGGGGGCCAGGGCACTGAAGCTTTCTTT. Encoded protein: CASSAYGTGGQGTEAFF.

Concerning this clone: The same CDR3 is also encoded by other DNA sequences in this sample. The chain employs TRBV9 and TRBJ2-5; 7 bases fit TRBD1. Germline CDR1 SGDLS, CDR2 YYNGEE. Trimming removed 4 bases from V and 1 base from J; junction bases left unmatched: 4. The CDR3 runs 14 residues. In DNA form, the CDR3 reads TGTGCCAGCAGCCCTCGACAGGGCCAAGAGACCCAGTACTTC. Translating it yields CASSPRQGQETQYF.